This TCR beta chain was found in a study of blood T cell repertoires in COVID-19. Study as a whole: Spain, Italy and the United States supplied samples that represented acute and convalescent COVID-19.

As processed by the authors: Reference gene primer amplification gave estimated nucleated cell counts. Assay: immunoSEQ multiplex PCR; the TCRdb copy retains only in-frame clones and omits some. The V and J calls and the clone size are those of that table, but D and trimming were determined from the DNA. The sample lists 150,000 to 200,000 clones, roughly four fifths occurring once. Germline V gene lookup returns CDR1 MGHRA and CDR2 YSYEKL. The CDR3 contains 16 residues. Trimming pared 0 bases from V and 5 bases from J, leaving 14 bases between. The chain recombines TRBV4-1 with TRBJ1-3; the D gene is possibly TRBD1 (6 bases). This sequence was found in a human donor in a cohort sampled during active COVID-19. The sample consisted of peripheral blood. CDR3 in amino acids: CASSQDNRGGRNTIYF. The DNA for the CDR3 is TGCGCCAGCAGCCAAGATAATCGGGGGGGCAGAAACACCATATATTTT.